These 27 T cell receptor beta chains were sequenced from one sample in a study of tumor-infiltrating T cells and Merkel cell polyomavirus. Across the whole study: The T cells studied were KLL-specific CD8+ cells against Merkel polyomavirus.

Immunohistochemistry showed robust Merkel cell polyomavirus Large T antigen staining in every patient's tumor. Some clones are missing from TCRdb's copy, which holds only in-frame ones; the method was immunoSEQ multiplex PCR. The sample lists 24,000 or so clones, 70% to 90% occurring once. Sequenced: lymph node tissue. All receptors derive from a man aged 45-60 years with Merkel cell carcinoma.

The CDR3 bases are TGTGCCAGCAGTTCCCCGGGGTTTGAAGCTTTCTTT. The encoded protein is CASSSPGFEAFF. The chain carries TRBV28 and TRBJ1-1; D unclear. V dropped 4 bases and J dropped 7 bases, with 10 bases sitting between them. Looked up from germline, CDR1 is MDHEN and CDR2 is SYDVKM. This CDR3 spans 12 amino acids.

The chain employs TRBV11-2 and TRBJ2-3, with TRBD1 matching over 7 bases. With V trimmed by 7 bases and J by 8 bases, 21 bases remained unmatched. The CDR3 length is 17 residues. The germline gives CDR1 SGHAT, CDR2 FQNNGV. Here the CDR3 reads CASTPGGRGPLQGTQYF. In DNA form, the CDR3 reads TGTGCCAGCACCCCCGGAGGTAGGGGGCCCCTCCAGGGTACGCAGTATTTT.

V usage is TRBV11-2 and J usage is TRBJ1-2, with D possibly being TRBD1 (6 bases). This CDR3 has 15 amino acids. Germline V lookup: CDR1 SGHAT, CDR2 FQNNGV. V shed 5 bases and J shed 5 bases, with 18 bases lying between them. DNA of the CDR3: TGTGCCAGCAGCCTGGCGGGCAGGGGCTCTTATGGCTACACCTTC. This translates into CASSLAGRGSYGYTF.

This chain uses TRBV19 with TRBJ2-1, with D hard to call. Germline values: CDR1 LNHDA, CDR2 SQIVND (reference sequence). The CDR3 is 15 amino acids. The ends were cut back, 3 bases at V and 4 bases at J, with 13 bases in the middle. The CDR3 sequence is CASSITRSEYNEQFF. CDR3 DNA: TGTGCCAGTAGTATTACGAGGTCAGAATACAATGAGCAGTTCTTC.

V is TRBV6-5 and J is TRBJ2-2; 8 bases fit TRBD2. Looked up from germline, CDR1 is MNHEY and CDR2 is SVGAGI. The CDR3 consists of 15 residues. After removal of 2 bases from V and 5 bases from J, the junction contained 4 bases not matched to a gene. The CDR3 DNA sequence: TGTGCCAGCAGTTACCTTCCGGGGGGGACCGGGGAGCTGTTTTTT. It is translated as CASSYLPGGTGELFF.

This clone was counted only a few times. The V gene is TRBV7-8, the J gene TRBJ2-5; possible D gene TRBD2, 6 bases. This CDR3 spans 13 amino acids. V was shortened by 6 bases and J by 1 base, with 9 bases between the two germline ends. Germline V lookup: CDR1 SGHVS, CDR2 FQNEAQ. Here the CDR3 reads CASRLATQETQYF. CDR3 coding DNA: TGTGCCAGCAGACTAGCCACCCAAGAGACCCAGTACTTC.

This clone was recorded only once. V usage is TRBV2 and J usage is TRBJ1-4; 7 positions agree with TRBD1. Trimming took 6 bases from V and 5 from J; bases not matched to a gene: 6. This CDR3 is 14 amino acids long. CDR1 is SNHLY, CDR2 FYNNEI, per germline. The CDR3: CASRRDSINEKLFF. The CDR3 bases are TGTGCCAGCAGACGGGACAGCATAAATGAAAAACTGTTTTTT.

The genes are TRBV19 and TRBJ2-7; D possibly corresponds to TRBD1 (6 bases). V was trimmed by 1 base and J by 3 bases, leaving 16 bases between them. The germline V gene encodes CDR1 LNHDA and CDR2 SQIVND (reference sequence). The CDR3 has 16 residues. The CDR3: CASSIGRGPRRYEQYF. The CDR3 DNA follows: TGTGCCAGTAGTATAGGCAGGGGCCCTCGTCGCTACGAGCAGTACTTC.

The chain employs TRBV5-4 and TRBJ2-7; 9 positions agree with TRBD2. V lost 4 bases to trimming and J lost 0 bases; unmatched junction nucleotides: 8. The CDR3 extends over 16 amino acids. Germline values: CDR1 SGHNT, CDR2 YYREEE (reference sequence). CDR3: CASSPTSGISSYEQYF. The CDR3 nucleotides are TGTGCCAGCAGCCCGACTAGCGGAATAAGCTCCTACGAGCAGTACTTC.

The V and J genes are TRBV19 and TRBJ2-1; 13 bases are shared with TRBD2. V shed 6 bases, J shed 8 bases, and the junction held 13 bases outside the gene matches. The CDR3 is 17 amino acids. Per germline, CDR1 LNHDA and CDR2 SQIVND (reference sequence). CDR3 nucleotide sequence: TGTGCCAGTAGCCCGGGACTAGCGGGACAAAAGGACCATGAGCAGTTCTTC. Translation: CASSPGLAGQKDHEQFF. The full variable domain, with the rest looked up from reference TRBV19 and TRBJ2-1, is DGGITQSPKYLFRKEGQNVTLSCEQNLNHDAMYWYRQDPGQGLRLIYYSQIVNDFQKGDIAEGYSVSREKKESFPLTVTSAQKNPTAFYLCASSPGLAGQKDHEQFFGPGTRLTVL.

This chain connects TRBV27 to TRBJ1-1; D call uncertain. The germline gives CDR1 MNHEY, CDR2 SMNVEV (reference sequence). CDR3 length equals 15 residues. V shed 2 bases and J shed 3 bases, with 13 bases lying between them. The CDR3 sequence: CASSLAVGGYTEAFF. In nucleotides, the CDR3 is TGTGCCAGCAGTTTAGCGGTGGGAGGGTACACTGAAGCTTTCTTT.

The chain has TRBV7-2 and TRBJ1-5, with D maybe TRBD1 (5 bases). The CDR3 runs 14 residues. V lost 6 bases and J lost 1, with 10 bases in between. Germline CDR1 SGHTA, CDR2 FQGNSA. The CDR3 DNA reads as TGTGCCAGCAGTCCGGGGGGAAGCAATCAGCCCCAGCATTTT. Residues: CASSPGGSNQPQHF.

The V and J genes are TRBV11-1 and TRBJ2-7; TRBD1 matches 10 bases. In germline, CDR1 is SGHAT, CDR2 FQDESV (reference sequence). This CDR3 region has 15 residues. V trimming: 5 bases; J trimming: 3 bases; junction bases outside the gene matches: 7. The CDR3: CASSPRDRGIYEQYF. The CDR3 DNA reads TGTGCCAGCAGCCCCCGGGACAGGGGTATCTACGAGCAGTACTTC.

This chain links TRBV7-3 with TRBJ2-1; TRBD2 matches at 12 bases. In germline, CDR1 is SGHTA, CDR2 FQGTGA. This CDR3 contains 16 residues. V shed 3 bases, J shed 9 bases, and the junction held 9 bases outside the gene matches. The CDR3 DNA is TGTGCCAGCAGCTTTGGACTAGCGGGGAAAGTAATTGAGCAGTTCTTC. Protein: CASSFGLAGKVIEQFF.

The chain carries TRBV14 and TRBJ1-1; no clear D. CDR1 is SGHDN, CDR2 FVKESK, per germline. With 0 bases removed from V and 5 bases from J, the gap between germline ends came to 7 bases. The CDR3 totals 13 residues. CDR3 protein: CASSQDLVTEAFF. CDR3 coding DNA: TGTGCCAGCAGCCAAGATCTAGTAACTGAAGCTTTCTTT. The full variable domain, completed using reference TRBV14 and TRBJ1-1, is EAGVTQFPSHSVIEKGQTVTLRCDPISGHDNLYWYRRVMGKEIKFLLHFVKESKQDESGMPNNRFLAERTGGTYSTLKVQPAELEDSGVYFCASSQDLVTEAFFGQGTRLTVV.

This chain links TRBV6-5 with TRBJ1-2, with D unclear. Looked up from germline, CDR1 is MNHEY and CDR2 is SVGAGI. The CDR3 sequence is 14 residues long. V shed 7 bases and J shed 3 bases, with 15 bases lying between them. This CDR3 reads CASTKYGSYYGYTF. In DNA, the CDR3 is TGTGCCAGCACCAAGTACGGGAGCTACTATGGCTACACCTTC.

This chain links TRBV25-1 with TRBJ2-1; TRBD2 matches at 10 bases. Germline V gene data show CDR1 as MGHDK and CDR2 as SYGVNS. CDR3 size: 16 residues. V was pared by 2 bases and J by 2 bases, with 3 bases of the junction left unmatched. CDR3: CASSEETSGPYNEQFF. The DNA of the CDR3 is TGTGCCAGCAGTGAAGAGACTAGCGGGCCCTACAATGAGCAGTTCTTC.

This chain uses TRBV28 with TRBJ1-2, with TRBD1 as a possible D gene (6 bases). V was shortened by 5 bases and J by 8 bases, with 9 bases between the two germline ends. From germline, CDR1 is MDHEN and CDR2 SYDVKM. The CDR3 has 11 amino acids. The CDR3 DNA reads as TGTGCCAGCAGTCTAAGGGGGGGCTACACCTTC. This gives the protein CASSLRGGYTF.

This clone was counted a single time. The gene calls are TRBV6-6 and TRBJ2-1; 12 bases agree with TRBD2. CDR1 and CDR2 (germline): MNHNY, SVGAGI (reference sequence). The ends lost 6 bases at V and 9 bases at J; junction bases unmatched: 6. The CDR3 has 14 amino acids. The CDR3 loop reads CASRLAGGAGEQFF. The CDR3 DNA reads TGTGCCAGCAGGCTAGCGGGGGGGGCGGGTGAGCAGTTCTTC.

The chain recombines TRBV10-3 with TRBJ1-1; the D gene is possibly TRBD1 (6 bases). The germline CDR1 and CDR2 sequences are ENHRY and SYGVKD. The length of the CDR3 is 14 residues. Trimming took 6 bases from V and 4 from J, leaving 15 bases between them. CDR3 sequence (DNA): TGTGCCATCAGACCCCAAACAGGGAGCACTGAAGCTTTCTTT. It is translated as CAIRPQTGSTEAFF.

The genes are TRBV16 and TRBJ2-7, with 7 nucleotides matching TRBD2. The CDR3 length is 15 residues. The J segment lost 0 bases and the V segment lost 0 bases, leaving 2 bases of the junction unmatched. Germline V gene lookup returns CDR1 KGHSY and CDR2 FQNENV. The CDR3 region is CASSQSGTNSYEQYF. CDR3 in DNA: TGTGCCAGCAGCCAATCAGGGACTAACTCCTACGAGCAGTACTTC. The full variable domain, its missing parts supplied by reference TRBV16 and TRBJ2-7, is GEEVAQTPKHLVRGEGQKAKLYCAPIKGHSYVFWYQQVLKNEFKFLISFQNENVFDETGMPKERFSAKCLPNSPCSLEIQATKLEDSAVYFCASSQSGTNSYEQYFGPGTRLTVT.

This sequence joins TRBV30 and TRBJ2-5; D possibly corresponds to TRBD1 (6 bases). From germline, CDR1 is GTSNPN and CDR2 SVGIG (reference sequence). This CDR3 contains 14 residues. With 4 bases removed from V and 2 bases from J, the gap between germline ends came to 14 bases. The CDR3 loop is CAWKGQTTQETQYF. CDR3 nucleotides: TGTGCCTGGAAAGGACAGACTACACAAGAGACCCAGTACTTC.

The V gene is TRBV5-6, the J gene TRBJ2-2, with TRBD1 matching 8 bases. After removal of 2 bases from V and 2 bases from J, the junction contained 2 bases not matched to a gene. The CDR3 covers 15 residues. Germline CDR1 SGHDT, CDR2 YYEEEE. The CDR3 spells CASSFQGANTGELFF. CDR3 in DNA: TGTGCCAGCAGCTTTCAGGGGGCAAACACCGGGGAGCTGTTTTTT.

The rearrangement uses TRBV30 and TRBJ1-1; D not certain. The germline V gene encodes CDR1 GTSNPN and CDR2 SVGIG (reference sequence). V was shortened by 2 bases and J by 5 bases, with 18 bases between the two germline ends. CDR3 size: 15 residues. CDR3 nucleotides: TGTGCCTGGAGTAACTCTGGACTGGGCGGAACTGAAGCTTTCTTT. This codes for CAWSNSGLGGTEAFF. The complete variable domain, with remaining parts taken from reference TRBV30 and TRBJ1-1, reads SQTIHQWPATLVQPVGSPLSLECTVEGTSNPNLYWYRQAAGRGLQLLFYSVGIGQISSEVPQNLSASRPQDRQFILSSKKLLLSDSGFYLCAWSNSGLGGTEAFFGQGTRLTVV.

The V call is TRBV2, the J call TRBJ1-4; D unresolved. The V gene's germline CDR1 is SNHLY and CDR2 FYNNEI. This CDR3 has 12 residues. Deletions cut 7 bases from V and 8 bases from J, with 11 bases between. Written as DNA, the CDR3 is TGTGCCAGCATGTCTGCCGCGGAAAAACTGTTTTTT. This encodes CASMSAAEKLFF.

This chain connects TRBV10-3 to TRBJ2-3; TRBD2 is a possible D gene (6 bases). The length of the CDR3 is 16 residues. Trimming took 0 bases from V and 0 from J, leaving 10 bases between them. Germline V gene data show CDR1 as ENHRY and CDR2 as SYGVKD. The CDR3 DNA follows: TGTGCCATCAGTGAGTCACCGAGCGGGAGCACAGATACGCAGTATTTT. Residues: CAISESPSGSTDTQYF.

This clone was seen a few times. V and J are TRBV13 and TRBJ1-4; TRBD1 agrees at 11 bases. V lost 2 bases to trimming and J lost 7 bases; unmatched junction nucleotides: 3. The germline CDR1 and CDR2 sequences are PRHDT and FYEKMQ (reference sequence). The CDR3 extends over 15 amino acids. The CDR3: CASSLRTGGVEKLFF. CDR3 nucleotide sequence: TGTGCCAGCAGCTTAAGGACAGGGGGCGTTGAAAAACTGTTTTTT.